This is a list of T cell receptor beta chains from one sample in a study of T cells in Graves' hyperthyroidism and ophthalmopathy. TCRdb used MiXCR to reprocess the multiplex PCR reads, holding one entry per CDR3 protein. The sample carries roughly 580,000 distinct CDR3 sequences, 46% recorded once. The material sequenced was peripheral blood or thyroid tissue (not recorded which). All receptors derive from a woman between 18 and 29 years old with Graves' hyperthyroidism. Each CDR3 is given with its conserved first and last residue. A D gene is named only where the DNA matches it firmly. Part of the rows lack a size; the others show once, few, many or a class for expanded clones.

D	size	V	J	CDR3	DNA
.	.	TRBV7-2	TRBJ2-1	CASSLTVNEQFF	TGTGCCAGCAGCTTGACCGTTAATGAGCAGTTCTTC
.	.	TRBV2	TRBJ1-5	CANSEGQSNQPQHF	TGTGCCAACAGTGAAGGTCAGAGCAATCAGCCCCAGCATTTT
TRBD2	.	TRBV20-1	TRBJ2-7	CSAIPLAGRYEQYF	TGCAGTGCTATTCCGTTAGCGGGCCGCTACGAGCAGTACTTC
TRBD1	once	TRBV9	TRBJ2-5	CASSVAYRGTETQYF	TGTGCCAGCAGCGTAGCTTACAGGGGGACAGAGACCCAGTACTTC
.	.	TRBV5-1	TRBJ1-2	CASSTGGTDFYGYTF	TGCGCCAGCAGCACGGGGGGGACGGATTTCTATGGCTACACCTTC
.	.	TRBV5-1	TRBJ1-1	CASRPDPWATEAFF	TGCGCCAGCAGGCCGGACCCTTGGGCTACTGAAGCTTTCTTT
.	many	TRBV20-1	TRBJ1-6	CSASGPGNSPLHF	TGCAGTGCTAGTGGTCCAGGCAATTCACCCCTCCACTTT
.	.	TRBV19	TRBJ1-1	CASLSRNFDKSMNTEALF	TGTGCCAGCCTAAGCCGAAACTTTGATAAGAGCATGAACACTGAAGCTCTCTTT
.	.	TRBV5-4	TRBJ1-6	CTSSRTGSPLHF	TGCACCAGCAGCCGGACTGGTTCACCCCTCCACTTT
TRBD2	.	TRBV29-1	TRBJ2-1	CSVLTSGTNNEQFF	TGCAGCGTTTTAACTAGCGGGACCAACAATGAGCAGTTCTTC
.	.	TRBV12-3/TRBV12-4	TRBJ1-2	CASSFLGRVYGYTF	TGTGCCAGCAGCTTCCTAGGTAGAGTCTATGGCTACACCTTC
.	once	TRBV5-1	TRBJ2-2	CASSPSSPNTGELFF	TGCGCCAGCAGCCCCAGCTCGCCTAACACCGGGGAGCTGTTTTTT
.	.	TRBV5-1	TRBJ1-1	CASSWEGTEAFF	TGCGCCAGCAGCTGGGAGGGCACTGAAGCTTTCTTT
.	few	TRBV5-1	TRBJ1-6	CASSLAGSSYNSPLHF	TGCGCCAGCAGCTTGGCAGGAAGCTCCTATAATTCACCCCTCCACTTT
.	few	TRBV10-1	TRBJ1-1	CASSDRDRTEAFF	TGCGCCAGCAGTGACAGGGACCGCACTGAAGCTTTCTTT
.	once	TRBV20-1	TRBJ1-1	CSASGWEANTEAFF	TGCAGTGCTAGTGGTTGGGAAGCGAACACTGAAGCTTTCTTT
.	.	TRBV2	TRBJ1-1	CAIEALNTVAFF	TGTGCCATCGAGGCCCTCAACACTGTGGCTTTCTTT
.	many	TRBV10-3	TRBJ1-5	CATRDSRNSNQPQHF	TGTGCCACCCGGGACTCCCGAAATAGCAATCAGCCCCAGCATTTT
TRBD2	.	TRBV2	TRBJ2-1	CASSALAGGLEQFF	TGTGCCAGCAGTGCGCTAGCGGGAGGTCTTGAGCAGTTCTTC
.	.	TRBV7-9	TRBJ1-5	CASSTAPHQPQHF	TGTGCCAGCAGCACCGCCCCGCATCAGCCCCAGCATTTT
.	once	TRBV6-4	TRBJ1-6	CASSDPSSCNSPFHF	TGTGCCAGCAGTGACCCCAGCTCCTGTAATTCACCCTTCCACTTT
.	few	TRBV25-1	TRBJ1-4	CASSLGGIGEKLFF	TGTGCCAGCAGTTTAGGGGGGATCGGTGAAAAACTGTTTTTT
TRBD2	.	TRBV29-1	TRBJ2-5	CSALTSGGSETQYF	TGCAGCGCCCTCACTAGCGGGGGTTCGGAGACCCAGTACTTC
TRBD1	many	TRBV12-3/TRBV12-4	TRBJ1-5	CASSQGAQQPQHF	TGTGCCAGCAGCCAGGGGGCTCAGCAGCCCCAGCATTTT